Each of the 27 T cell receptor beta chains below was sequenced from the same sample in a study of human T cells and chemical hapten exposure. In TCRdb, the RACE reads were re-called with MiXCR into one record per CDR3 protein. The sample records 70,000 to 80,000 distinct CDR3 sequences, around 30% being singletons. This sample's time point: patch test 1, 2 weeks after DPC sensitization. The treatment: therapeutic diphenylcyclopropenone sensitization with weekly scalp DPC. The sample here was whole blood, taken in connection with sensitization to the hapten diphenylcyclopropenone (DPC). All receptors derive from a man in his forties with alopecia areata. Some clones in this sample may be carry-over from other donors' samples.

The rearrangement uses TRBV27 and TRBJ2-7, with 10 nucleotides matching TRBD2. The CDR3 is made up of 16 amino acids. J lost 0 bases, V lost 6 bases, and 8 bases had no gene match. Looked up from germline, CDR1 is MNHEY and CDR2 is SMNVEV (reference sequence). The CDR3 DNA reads TGTGCCAGCAGCCTAGGCCCTAGCGGGAGCTCCTACGAGCAGTACTTC. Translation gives CASSLGPSGSSYEQYF.

CDR3 loop: CSARVMGAETQYF. In DNA, the CDR3 is TGCAGTGCTAGAGTGATGGGGGCAGAGACCCAGTACTTC. The V call is TRBV20-1, the J call TRBJ2-5, with D perhaps matching TRBD1 (6 bases). The CDR3 is made up of 13 amino acids. Germline V gives CDR1 DFQATT, CDR2 SNEGSKA (reference sequence). Trimming removed 1 base at V and 4 bases at J, with 10 bases between.

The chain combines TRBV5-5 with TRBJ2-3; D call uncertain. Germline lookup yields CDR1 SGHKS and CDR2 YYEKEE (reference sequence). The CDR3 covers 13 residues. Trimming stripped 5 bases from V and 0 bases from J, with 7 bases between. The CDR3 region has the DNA TGTGCCAGCAGATTCAGTAGCACAGATACGCAGTATTTT. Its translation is CASRFSSTDTQYF.

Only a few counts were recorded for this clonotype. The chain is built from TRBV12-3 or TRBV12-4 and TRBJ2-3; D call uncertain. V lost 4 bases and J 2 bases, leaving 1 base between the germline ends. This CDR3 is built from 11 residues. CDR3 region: CASSYTDTQYF. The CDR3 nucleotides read TGTGCCAGCAGTTACACAGATACGCAGTATTTT.

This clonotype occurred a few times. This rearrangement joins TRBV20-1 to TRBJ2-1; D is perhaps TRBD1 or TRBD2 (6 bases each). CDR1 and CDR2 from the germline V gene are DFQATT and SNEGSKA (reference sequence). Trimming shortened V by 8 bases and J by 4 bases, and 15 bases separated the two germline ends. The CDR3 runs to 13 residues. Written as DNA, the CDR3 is TGCAGTCCCCGGAGGGGGGCTTACAATGAGCAGTTCTTC. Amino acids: CSPRRGAYNEQFF.

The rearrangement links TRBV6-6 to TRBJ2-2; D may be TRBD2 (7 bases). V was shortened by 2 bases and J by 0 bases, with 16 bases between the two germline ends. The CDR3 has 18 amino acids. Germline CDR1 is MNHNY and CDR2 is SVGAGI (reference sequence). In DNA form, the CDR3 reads TGTGCCAGCAGTTACCCCATTCTAGGGGGGGCGAACACCGGGGAGCTGTTTTTT. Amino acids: CASSYPILGGANTGELFF.

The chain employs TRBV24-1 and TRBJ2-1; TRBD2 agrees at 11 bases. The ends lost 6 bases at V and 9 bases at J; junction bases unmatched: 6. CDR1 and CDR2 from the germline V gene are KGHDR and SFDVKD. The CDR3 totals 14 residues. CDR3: CATSLSGRAFEQFF. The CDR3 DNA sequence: TGTGCCACCAGTCTTAGCGGGAGGGCCTTTGAGCAGTTCTTC.

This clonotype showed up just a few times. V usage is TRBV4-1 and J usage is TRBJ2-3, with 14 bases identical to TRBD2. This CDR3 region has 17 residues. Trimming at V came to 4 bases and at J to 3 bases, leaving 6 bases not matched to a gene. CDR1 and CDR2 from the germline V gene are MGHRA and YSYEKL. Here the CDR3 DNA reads TGCGCCAGCAGCCGCTCCGGGACTAGCGGGAGTACAGATACGCAGTATTTT. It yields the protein CASSRSGTSGSTDTQYF.

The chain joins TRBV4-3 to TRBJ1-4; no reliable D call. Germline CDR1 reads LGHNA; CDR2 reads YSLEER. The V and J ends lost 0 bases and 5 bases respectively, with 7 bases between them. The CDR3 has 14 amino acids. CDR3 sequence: CASSQDYVNEKLFF. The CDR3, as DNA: TGCGCCAGCAGCCAAGATTACGTCAATGAAAAACTGTTTTTT.

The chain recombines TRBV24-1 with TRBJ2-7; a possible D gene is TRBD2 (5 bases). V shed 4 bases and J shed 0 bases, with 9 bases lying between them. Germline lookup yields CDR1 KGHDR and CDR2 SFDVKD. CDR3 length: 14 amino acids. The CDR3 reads CATSDGDSSYEQYF. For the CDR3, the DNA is TGTGCCACCAGTGACGGGGATAGCTCCTACGAGCAGTACTTC.

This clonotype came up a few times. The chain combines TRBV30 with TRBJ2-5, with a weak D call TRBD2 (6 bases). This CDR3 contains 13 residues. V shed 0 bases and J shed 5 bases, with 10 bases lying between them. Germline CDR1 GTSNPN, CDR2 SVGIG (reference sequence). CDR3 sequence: CAWSVRSGETQYF. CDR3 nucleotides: TGTGCCTGGAGTGTACGCAGCGGGGAGACCCAGTACTTC.

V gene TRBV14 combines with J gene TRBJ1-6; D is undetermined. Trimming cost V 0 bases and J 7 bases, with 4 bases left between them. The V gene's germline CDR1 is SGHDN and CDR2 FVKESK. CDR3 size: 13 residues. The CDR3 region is CASSQDLNSPLHF. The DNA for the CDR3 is TGTGCCAGCAGCCAAGATCTGAATTCACCCCTCCACTTT.

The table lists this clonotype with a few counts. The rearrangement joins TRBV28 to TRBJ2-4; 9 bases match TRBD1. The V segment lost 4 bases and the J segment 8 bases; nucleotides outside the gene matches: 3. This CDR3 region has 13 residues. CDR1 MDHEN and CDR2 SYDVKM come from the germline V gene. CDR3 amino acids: CASSWTGDYIQYF. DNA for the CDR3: TGTGCCAGCAGTTGGACAGGGGATTACATTCAGTACTTC.

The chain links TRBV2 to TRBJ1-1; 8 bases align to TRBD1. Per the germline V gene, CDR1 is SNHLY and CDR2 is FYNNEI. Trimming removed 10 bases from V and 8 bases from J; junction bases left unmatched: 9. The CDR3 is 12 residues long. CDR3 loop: CATKRDRLEAFF. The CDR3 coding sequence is TGTGCCACCAAGCGGGACAGGCTAGAAGCTTTCTTT.

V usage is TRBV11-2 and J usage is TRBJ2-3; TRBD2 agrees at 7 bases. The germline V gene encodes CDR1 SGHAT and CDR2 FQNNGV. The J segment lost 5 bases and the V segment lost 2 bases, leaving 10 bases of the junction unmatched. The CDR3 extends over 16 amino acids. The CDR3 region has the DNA TGTGCCAGCAGCTTAACTCGGGGAGGGCTATTAGATACGCAGTATTTT. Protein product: CASSLTRGGLLDTQYF.

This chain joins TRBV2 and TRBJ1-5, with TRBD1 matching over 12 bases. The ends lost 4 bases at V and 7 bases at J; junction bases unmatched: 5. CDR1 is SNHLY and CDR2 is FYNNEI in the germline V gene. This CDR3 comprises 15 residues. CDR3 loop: CASSGGTGGAQPQHF. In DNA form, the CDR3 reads TGTGCCAGCAGTGGAGGGACAGGGGGCGCCCAGCCCCAGCATTTT.

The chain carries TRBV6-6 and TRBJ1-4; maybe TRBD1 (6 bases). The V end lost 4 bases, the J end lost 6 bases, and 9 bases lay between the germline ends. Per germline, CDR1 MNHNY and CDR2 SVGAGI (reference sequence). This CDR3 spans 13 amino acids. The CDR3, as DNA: TGTGCCAGCAGTTTCTCAGGGGATGAAAAACTGTTTTTT. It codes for CASSFSGDEKLFF.

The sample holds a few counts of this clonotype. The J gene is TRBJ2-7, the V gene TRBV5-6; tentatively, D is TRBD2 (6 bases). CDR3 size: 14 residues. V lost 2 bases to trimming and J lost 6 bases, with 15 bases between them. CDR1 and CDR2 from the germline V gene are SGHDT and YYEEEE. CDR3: CASSLPRDFGEQYF. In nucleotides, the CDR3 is TGTGCCAGCAGCTTACCCCGGGACTTCGGCGAGCAGTACTTC.

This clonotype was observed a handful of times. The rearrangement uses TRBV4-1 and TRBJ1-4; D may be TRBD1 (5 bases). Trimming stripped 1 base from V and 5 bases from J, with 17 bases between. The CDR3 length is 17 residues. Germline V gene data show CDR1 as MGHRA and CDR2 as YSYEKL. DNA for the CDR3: TGCGCCAGCAGCCAAGTGACAGTTATTGGCCTGAATGAAAAACTGTTTTTT. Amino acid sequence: CASSQVTVIGLNEKLFF.

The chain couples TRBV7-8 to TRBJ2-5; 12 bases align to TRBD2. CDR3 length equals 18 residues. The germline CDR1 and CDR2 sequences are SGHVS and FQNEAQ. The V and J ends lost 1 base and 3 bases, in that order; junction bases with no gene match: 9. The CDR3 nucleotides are TGTGCCAGCAGCTTAGGGGCTAGCGGGAGGGCCGTTGAAGAGACCCAGTACTTC. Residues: CASSLGASGRAVEETQYF.

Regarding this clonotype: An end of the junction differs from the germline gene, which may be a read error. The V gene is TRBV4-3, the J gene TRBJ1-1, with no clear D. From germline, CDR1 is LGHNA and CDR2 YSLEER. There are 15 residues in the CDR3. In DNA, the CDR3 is TGCGCCAGCAGCCAAGGACTCCTGATGAACACTAAAGCTTTCTTT. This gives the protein CASSQGLLMNTKAFF.

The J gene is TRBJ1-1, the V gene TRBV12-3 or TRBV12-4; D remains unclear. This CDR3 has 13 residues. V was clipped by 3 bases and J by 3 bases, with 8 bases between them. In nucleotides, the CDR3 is TGTGCCAGCAGTTTCGCGGCGTACACTGAAGCTTTCTTT. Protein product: CASSFAAYTEAFF.

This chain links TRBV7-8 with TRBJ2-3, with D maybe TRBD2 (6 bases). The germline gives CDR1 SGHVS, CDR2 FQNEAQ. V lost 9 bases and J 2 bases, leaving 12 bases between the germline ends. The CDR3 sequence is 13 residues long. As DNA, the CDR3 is TGTGCCAGTAAGCTAGCGAACACAGATACGCAGTATTTT. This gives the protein CASKLANTDTQYF.

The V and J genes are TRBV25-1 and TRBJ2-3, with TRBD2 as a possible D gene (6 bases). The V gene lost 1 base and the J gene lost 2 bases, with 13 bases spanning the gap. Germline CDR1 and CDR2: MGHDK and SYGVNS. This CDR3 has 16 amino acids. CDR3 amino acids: CASSEFGGTYTDTQYF. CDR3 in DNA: TGTGCCAGCAGTGAATTCGGCGGGACCTACACAGATACGCAGTATTTT.

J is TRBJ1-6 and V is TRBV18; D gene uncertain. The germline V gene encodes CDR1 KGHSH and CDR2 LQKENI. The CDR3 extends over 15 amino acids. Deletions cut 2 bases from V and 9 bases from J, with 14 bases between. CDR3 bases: TGTGCCAGCTCACCAGTTGGCAGAGTTAGTTCACCCCTCCACTTT. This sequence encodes CASSPVGRVSSPLHF. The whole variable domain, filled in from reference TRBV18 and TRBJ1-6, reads NAGVMQNPRHLVRRRGQEARLRCSPMKGHSHVYWYRQLPEEGLKFMVYLQKENIIDESGMPKERFSAEFPKEGPSILRIQQVVRGDSAAYFCASSPVGRVSSPLHFGNGTRLTVT.

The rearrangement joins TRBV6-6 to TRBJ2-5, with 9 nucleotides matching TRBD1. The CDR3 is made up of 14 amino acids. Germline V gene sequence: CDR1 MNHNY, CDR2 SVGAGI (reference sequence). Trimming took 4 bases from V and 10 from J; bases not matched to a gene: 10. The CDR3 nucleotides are TGTGCCAGCAGTTTCCCGGACAGGGGAGGGGACCAGTACTTC. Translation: CASSFPDRGGDQYF.

The CDR3 DNA sequence: TGTGCCAGCAGCCAAGAGGGCTGGGGAAACTATGGCTACACCTTC. It is translated as CASSQEGWGNYGYTF. The J gene is TRBJ1-2, the V gene TRBV16, with D hard to call. Trimming took 2 bases from V and 2 from J, leaving 12 bases between them. Germline V gene lookup returns CDR1 KGHSY and CDR2 FQNENV. The CDR3 runs 15 residues.